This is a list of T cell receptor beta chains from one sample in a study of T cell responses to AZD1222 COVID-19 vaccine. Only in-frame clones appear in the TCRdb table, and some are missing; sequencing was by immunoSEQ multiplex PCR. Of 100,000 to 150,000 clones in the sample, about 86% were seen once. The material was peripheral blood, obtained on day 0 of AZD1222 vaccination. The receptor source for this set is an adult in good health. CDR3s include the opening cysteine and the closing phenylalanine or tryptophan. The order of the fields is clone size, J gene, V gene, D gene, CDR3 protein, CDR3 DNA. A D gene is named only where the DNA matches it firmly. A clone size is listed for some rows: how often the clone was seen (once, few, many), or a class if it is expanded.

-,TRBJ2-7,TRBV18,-,CASSPARSYEQYF,TGTGCCAGCTCACCTGCTCGCTCCTACGAGCAGTACTTC
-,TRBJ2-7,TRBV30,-,CAWSGKGVNHEQYF,TGTGCCTGGAGTGGGAAAGGGGTAAACCACGAGCAGTACTTC
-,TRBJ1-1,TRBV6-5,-,CASNVRIMNTEAFF,TGTGCCAGCAACGTGAGAATTATGAACACTGAAGCTTTCTTT
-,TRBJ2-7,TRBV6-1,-,CASSEDRVSSYEQYF,TGTGCCAGCAGTGAGGACAGAGTTAGCTCCTACGAGCAGTACTTC
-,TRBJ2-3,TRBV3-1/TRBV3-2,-,CASSQLPTTSTDTQYF,TGTGCCAGCAGCCAACTTCCGACTACGAGCACAGATACGCAGTATTTT
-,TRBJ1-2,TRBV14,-,CASSARGRTYGYTF,TGTGCCAGCAGCGCGAGGGGACGGACATATGGCTACACCTTC
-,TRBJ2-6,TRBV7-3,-,CASSRQGSGANVLTF,TGTGCCAGCAGCCGCCAGGGATCCGGGGCCAACGTCCTGACTTTC
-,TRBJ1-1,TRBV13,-,CASSDTGMNTEAFF,TGTGCCAGCAGCGATACAGGCATGAACACTGAAGCTTTCTTT
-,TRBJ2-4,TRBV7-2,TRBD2,CASSLGGGPLAKNIQYF,TGTGCCAGCAGCTTAGGCGGGGGGCCCCTAGCCAAAAACATTCAGTACTTC
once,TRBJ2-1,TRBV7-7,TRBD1,CASSTGTELYNEQFF,TGTGCCAGCAGCACCGGGACAGAGCTATACAATGAGCAGTTCTTC
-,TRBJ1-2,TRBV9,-,CASSGDRNYGYTF,TGTGCCAGCAGCGGGGACCGTAACTATGGCTACACCTTC
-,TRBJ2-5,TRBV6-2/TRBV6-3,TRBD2,CASSYLAAAGGVKEETQYF,TGTGCCAGCAGTTACTTAGCTGCTGCGGGGGGAGTGAAAGAAGAGACCCAGTACTTC
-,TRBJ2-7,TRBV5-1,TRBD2,CASSYPLAGAHEQYF,TGCGCCAGCAGCTATCCTTTAGCGGGGGCCCACGAGCAGTACTTC